This T cell receptor beta chain was sequenced during a study of blood T cell repertoires in COVID-19 (TCRdb year 2020). As for the study more broadly: The collaborator samples originated in the United States, Italy and Spain and spanned the acute and convalescent phases of COVID-19. The prospective study material was composed of cDNA or gDNA derived from T cells, B-cell-depleted T cells, or PBMCs. Subjects who had been exposed to COVID-19, were actively infected with it, or had recovered from it provided the deeply sampled blood TCRbeta repertoires that made up the dataset. The repertoires were released in a freely available public database intended as a resource for research on the immune response to SARS-CoV-2. Samples came from the ongoing ImmuneRACE study (first 160 participants) plus 1,254 subjects from 6 global collaborators. A de-identified subject ID, COVID-19 status, age in years and sex were almost always included in the sample metadata. Where available, HLA class I and class II types were obtained from metadata supplied by the sample provider rather than from assay-based typing. Study-level results and caveats: The quantity of clinical and demographic metadata differed by source and by participant and was supplied without curation.

Concerning this clone: It has no known antigen specificity. It has no much larger one-base neighbor in the sample; base qualities were not kept.

Here V drops 5 bases and J drops 5 bases, and the junction holds 7 bases not matched to any gene. CDR1 and CDR2, per the germline V gene, are SGHTA and FQGNSA. Including cysteine and phenylalanine, the CDR3 has 15 amino acids. Only the CDR3 DNA stays, 45 bases, in frame from base 1. Samples from volunteer blood donors who had recovered from COVID-19 were contributed by a second Seattle source. Collaborating institutions collected whole blood in K2EDTA tubes following their own protocols. Collaborator samples were shipped for TCRbeta analysis as frozen whole blood, isolated PBMCs, or DNA extracted from either sample type. TCRbeta CDR3 regions were amplified from genomic DNA using the immunoSEQ Assay, a bias-controlled multiplex PCR. Processing in the source paper ran as follows. Within the assay, amplification of reference gene primers was used to estimate how many nucleated cells each sample contained. To quantify the absolute abundance of each unique TCRbeta CDR3 rearrangement, sequence reads were collapsed and filtered. For each sample, productive Simpson clonality was calculated by taking the square root of Simpson's diversity index across productive rearrangements. Drawn from immuneACCESS, this table holds only the in-frame rearrangements with V and J called that TCRdb kept. Clones are partly lost; checked studies trace under half to an unresolved V gene and leave the rest unexplained. V and J calls and clone size are those listed in that table; D and trimming were worked out from the DNA. The sample profile shows approximately 200,000 clones; 84% of them were found once. Of the sample, approximately 3% falls within the top ten clones.

The rearranged chain carries TRBV7-2 and TRBJ2-7, and TRBD2 aligns with 12 junction nucleotides. This sequence originates from a woman in her twenties or thirties who had recovered from COVID-19. Sequenced sample: peripheral blood. The DNA is TGTGCCAGCAGCCACCGACTAGCGGGAGCCCACGAGCAGTACTTC. Translated, this is CASSHRLAGAHEQYF.